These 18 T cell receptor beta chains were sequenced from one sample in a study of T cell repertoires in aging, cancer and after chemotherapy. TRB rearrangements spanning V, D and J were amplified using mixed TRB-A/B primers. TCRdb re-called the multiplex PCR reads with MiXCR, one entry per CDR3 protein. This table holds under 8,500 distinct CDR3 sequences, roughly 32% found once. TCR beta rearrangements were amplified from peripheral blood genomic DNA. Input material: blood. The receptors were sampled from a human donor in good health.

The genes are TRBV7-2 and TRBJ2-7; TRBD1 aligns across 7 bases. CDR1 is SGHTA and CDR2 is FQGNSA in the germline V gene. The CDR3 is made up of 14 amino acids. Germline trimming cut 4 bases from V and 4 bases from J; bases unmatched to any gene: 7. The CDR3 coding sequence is TGTGCCAGCAGCTCGGGACAGTACCCGTACGAGCAGTACTTC. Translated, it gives CASSSGQYPYEQYF.

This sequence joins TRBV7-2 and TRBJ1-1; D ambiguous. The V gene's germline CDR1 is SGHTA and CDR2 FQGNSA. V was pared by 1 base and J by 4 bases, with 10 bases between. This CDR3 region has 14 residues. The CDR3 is CASSLVKSSTEAFF. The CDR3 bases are TGTGCCAGCAGCTTAGTAAAATCCTCCACTGAAGCTTTCTTT.

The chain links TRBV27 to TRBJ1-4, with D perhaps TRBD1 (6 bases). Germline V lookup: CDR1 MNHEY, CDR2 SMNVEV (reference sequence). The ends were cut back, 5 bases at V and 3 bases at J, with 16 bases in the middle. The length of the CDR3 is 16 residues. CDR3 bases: TGTGCCAGCAGTCCCGTCGGGGGCTCTTCTAATGAAAAACTGTTTTTT. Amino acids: CASSPVGGSSNEKLFF.

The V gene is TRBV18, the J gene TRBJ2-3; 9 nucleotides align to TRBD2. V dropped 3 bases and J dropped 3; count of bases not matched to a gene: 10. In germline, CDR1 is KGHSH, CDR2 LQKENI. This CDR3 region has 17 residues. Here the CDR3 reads CASSPYAGGMSTDTQYF. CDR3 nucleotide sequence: TGTGCCAGCTCACCTTACGCGGGGGGGATGAGTACAGATACGCAGTATTTT.

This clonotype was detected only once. The CDR3 DNA reads TGTGCCAGCAGCTTGTCTATGTATTCCTATAATTCACCCCTCCACTTT. Its translation: CASSLSMYSYNSPLHF. The chain employs TRBV5-6 and TRBJ1-6; D not resolved. Trimming removed 1 base at V and 1 base at J, with 9 bases between. The CDR3 has 16 amino acids. Germline lookup yields CDR1 SGHDT and CDR2 YYEEEE.

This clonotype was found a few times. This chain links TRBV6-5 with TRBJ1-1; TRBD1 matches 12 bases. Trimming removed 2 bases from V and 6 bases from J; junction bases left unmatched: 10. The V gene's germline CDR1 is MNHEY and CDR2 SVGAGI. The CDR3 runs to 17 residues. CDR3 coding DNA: TGTGCCAGCAGTTACGCCGGGACAGGGGGCACGTACGCTGAAGCTTTCTTT. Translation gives CASSYAGTGGTYAEAFF.

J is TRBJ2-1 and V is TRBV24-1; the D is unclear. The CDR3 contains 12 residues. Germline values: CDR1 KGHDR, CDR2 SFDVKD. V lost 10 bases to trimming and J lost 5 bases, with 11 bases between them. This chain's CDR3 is CATIGWDNEQFF. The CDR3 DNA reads TGTGCCACTATAGGGTGGGACAATGAGCAGTTCTTC.

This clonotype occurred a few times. For the CDR3, the DNA is TGTGCCAGTAGTATAGTGGGACCTCTGGGTCCGGATACGCAGTATTTT. Amino acids: CASSIVGPLGPDTQYF. This chain joins TRBV19 and TRBJ2-3; the D call may be TRBD1 or TRBD2 (5 bases each). V gave up 1 base and J gave up 6 bases, with 17 bases separating them. Germline loops: CDR1 LNHDA, CDR2 SQIVND (reference sequence). The CDR3 is made up of 16 amino acids.

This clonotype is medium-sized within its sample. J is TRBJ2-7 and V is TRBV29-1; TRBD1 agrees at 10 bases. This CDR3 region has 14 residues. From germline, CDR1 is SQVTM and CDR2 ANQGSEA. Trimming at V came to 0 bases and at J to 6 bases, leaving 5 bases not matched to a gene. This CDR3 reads CSVEDRWTGGEQYF. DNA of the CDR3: TGCAGCGTTGAAGATCGATGGACAGGGGGCGAGCAGTACTTC.

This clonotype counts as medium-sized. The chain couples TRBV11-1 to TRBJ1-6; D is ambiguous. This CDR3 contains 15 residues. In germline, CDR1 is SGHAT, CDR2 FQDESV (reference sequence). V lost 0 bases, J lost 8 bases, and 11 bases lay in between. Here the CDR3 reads CASSLATTLDSPLHF. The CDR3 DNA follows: TGTGCCAGCAGCTTAGCTACAACGCTAGATTCACCCCTCCACTTT. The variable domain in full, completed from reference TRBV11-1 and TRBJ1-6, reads EAEVAQSPRYKITEKSQAVAFWCDPISGHATLYWYRQILGQGPELLVQFQDESVVDDSQLPKDRFSAERLKGVDSTLKIQPAELGDSAMYLCASSLATTLDSPLHFGNGTRLTVT.

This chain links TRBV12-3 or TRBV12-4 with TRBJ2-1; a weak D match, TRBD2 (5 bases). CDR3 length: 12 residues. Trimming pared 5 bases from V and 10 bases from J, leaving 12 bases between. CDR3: CASSDTREEQFF. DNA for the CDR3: TGTGCCAGCAGTGACACAAGGGAGGAGCAGTTCTTC.

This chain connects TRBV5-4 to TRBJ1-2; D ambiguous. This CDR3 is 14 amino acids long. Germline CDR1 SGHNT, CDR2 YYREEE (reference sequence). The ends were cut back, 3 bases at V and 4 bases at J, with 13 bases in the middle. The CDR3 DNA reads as TGTGCCAGCAGCTCTCCAACCGTACCCTATGGCTACACCTTC. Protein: CASSSPTVPYGYTF. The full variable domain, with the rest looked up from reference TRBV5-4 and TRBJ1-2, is ETGVTQSPTHLIKTRGQQVTLRCSSQSGHNTVSWYQQALGQGPQFIFQYYREEENGRGNFPPRFSGLQFPNYSSELNVNALELDDSALYLCASSSPTVPYGYTFGSGTRLTVV.

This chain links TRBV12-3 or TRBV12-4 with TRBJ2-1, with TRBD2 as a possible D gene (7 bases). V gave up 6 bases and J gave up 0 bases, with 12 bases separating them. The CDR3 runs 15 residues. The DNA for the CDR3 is TGTGCCAGCAGGGGAGGGGGGGGCTCCTACAATGAGCAGTTCTTC. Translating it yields CASRGGGGSYNEQFF.

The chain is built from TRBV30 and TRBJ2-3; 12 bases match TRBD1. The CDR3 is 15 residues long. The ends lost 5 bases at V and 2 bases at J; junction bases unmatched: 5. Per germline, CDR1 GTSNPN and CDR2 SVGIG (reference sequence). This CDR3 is CAWFRDRGPTDTQYF. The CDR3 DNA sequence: TGTGCCTGGTTCCGGGACAGGGGGCCCACAGATACGCAGTATTTT.

DNA for the CDR3: TGTGCCAGCAGTTTCAACCCGGGACACAGCTACAATGAGCAGTTCTTC. The encoded protein is CASSFNPGHSYNEQFF. This chain connects TRBV12-3 or TRBV12-4 to TRBJ2-1; possibly TRBD1 for D (6 bases). V was clipped by 3 bases and J by 3 bases, with 15 bases between them. CDR3 length equals 16 residues.

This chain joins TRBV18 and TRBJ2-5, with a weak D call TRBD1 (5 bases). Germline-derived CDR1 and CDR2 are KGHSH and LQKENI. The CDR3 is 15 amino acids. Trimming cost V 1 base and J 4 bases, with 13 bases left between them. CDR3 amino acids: CASSPRQGKGETQYF. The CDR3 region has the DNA TGTGCCAGCTCACCACGGCAGGGTAAAGGAGAGACCCAGTACTTC.

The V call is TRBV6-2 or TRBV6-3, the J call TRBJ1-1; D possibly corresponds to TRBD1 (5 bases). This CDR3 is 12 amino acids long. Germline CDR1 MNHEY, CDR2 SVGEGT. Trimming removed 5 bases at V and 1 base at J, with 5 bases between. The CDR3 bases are TGTGCCAGCAGTCAGGGGAACACTGAAGCTTTCTTT. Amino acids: CASSQGNTEAFF.

The CDR3 nucleotides are TGTGCCAGCAGCCTACCTTTACCGACTGACGGTTGGGGGAATGAGCAGTTCTTC. This gives the protein CASSLPLPTDGWGNEQFF. The J gene is TRBJ2-1, the V gene TRBV11-1; either TRBD1 or TRBD2 may supply D (5 bases each). Germline V gives CDR1 SGHAT, CDR2 FQDESV (reference sequence). V was clipped by 5 bases and J by 7 bases, with 27 bases between them. The CDR3 consists of 18 residues.